This T cell receptor beta chain was observed in a study of follicular helper T cells after annual influenza vaccination (dated 2017 in TCRdb). Some background on the complete study: After each seasonal influenza vaccination, blood samples were collected on days 0, 7 and 28. To study recall of cTfh clones, some subjects were followed through successive annual vaccinations in the 2013-2014, 2014-2015 and 2015-2016 seasons. One week after vaccination, a second recruited cohort of roughly eleven subjects (Table S1) displayed a similar ICOS+CD38+ cTfh response. Six subjects had multi-year samples: four covered two vaccination seasons and two covered three seasons. Samples from 2013-2014 were cryopreserved, whereas samples from about 2015 were processed immediately after collection.

Worth noting for this clone: The antigen this receptor binds is unknown. Within one base of it there is no much larger clone, and no base qualities were kept.

The library was obtained by the immunoSEQ multiplex PCR assay. Adaptive Biotechnologies handled the TCRB amplification, library preparation, sequencing and preliminary bioinformatics at Survey level resolution. For TCRB sequencing, genomic DNA from the sorted cTfh populations was amplified by multiplex PCR. The authors' analysis ran thus. Clonality was calculated in R as 1 minus normalized Shannon entropy, and the Gini index was calculated with the R package ineq. Overlap score was the summed counts of shared sequences divided by total counts of all sequences in both compared samples. Fisher's exact test, with an assumed theoretical repertoire of 10^7 TCRB sequences, was used to assess the significance of shared clonotypes. TCRdb carries this immuneACCESS record with in-frame sequences only. Its versions omit some clonotypes, under half of them owing to an unresolved V gene in the studies checked, with the rest unexplained. The V and J calls and the clone size are those of that table, but D and trimming were determined from the DNA. The table for this sample lists approximately 9,000 clones; approximately 90% of them were counted only once. Approximately 0.48% of the sample is held by the ten biggest clonotypes.

The CDR3 has 16 amino acids, counting the end cysteine and phenylalanine. Kept here is only the CDR3 DNA, which spans 48 bases and is read in frame from base 1. The germline ends are 16 bases apart after V is trimmed by 0 bases and J by 4 bases. Based on the germline V gene, the CDR1 and CDR2 sequences are SGHRS and YFSETQ. Overall results and qualifications from the work: Successive annual vaccinations recalled a recurring oligoclonal ICOS+CD38+ cTfh response that included tetramer and AIM influenza-specific clonotypes. Productive TCRB sequences were recovered from only roughly 10-22% of analyzed cells, so rare clonotypes could not be sampled. ICOS+CD38+ cTfh clonality correlated with the frequency of that population, and its change correlated with the change in circulating plasmablast frequency. Day 7 ICOS+CD38+ clones were most often found later in ICOS-CD38- cTfh, suggesting that subset may serve as a memory reservoir.

Interpreted using the paper, the time point label stands for: 2015-2016 season, pre-vaccination. Adults received seasonal inactivated influenza vaccine (Fluvarix), and TCRB sequencing tracked sorted blood CD4 subsets before and after vaccination. To be eligible, subjects had to live in the community and must not have received influenza vaccine in the previous 6 months. Influenza vaccine contraindications, substance abuse, HIV/AIDS, active malignancy, immunomodulatory medication and active illness such as respiratory infection were included among the exclusion criteria. Between roughly 40 and 100 mL of blood was sampled per time point. Non-naive CD4+CXCR5+PD-1+ cells were defined as circulating Tfh and were sorted into two fractions, ICOS+CD38+ and ICOS-CD38-. PBMC were isolated using Ficoll-Paque PLUS or SepMate separation. Before DNA was extracted, the cell subsets were sorted from PBMC using a BD FACS Aria.

The receptor was isolated from an adult who received the influenza vaccine. The chain is assembled from TRBV5-1 and TRBJ1-2, with the D gene not clear enough to name. Sequencing used CXCR5+ CD38- circulating T follicular helper cells from blood, obtained on the day of influenza vaccination. In light of the paper, this sample's cell subset or site label describes: circulating Tfh, non-naive CD4+CXCR5+PD-1+ (ICOS+CD38+ or ICOS-CD38-). The nucleotides read TGCGCCAGCAGCTTGGATGTGACAACCTCGGGCTATGGCTACACCTTC. Translated, it gives CASSLDVTTSGYGYTF. With the rest looked up from the reference TRBV5-1 and TRBJ1-2 genes rather than sequenced, the full variable domain is KAGVTQTPRYLIKTRGQQVTLSCSPISGHRSVSWYQQTPGQGLQFLFEYFSETQRNKGNFPGRFSGRQFSNSRSEMNVSTLELGDSALYLCASSLDVTTSGYGYTFGSGTRLTVV.